A single sample is the source of the 21 T cell receptor beta chains below, sequenced in a study of blood T cells in healthy people across ages. The use of a sample-barcoded 5' primer and a J-beta primer mix characterized a second PCR of roughly 7 to 11 cycles. TCRdb ran MiXCR on the 5' RACE reads and lists one entry per CDR3 protein. The table shows 650,000 to 900,000 distinct CDR3 sequences, with around 62% occurring only once. Material: blood. Source of these receptors: a man younger than 40 in good health.

This clonotype appeared many times. The gene calls are TRBV6-2 or TRBV6-3 and TRBJ1-2; no clear D gene. CDR1 MNHEY and CDR2 SVGEGT come from the germline V gene. The V and J ends lost 4 bases and 0 bases respectively, with 9 bases between them. The CDR3 has 14 residues. CDR3 DNA sequence: TGTGCCAGCAGTTCTGGGTCTTCTAACTATGGCTACACCTTC. Amino acid sequence: CASSSGSSNYGYTF.

Only a few counts were recorded for this clonotype. A junction boundary mismatches the germline segment, possibly from a read error. The chain uses TRBV7-9 and TRBJ1-5; maybe TRBD1 (6 bases). This CDR3 is built from 15 residues. Germline V gives CDR1 SEHNR, CDR2 FQNEAQ (reference sequence). DNA of the CDR3: TGTGCCGGCAGCTTAGGAAGGGGGAATGAACAGCCCCAGCATTTT. Its protein product is CAGSLGRGNEQPQHF.

The gene calls are TRBV24-1 and TRBJ1-2; TRBD1 aligns across 9 bases. J lost 3 bases, V lost 4 bases, and 2 bases had no gene match. Germline V gives CDR1 KGHDR, CDR2 SFDVKD. CDR3 length: 14 residues. The CDR3 is CATSDWTGDYGYTF. The CDR3, as DNA: TGTGCCACCAGTGACTGGACAGGGGACTATGGCTACACCTTC.

This clonotype was detected ten times or more. The chain combines TRBV29-1 with TRBJ1-2; D possibly corresponds to TRBD1 (5 bases). The CDR3 loop spans 14 amino acids. Deletions cut 4 bases from V and 8 bases from J, with 20 bases between. CDR1 is SQVTM, CDR2 ANQGSEA, per germline. The CDR3 DNA follows: TGCAGCGTTGGGGGCCCTGAGGAATCGGGAGGCTACACCTTC. Translated, it gives CSVGGPEESGGYTF.

CDR3 nucleotides: TGTGCCAGCACCCCGGACGGGCGGAATGAGCAGTTCTTC. Translated, it gives CASTPDGRNEQFF. The rearrangement uses TRBV27 and TRBJ2-1; D ambiguous. Trimming removed 7 bases at V and 7 bases at J, with 14 bases between. CDR3 size: 13 residues. Germline CDR1 is MNHEY and CDR2 is SMNVEV (reference sequence).

This clonotype was counted a few times. This chain connects TRBV4-1 to TRBJ2-1; tentatively, D is TRBD1 (5 bases). CDR3 size: 12 residues. The V end was cut by 4 bases, the J end by 14 bases, with 15 bases between. Germline V gene data show CDR1 as MGHRA and CDR2 as YSYEKL. The CDR3 loop is CASSRKGDGKFF. For the CDR3, the DNA is TGCGCCAGCAGCCGCAAAGGGGATGGCAAGTTCTTC.

This clonotype turned up a few times. The chain joins TRBV4-1 to TRBJ1-2; D may be TRBD1 (6 bases). CDR3 length equals 17 residues. V was shortened by 0 bases and J by 6 bases, with 20 bases between the two germline ends. Germline V gene lookup returns CDR1 MGHRA and CDR2 YSYEKL. CDR3 in amino acids: CASSQEVNRELGDGYTF. The DNA of the CDR3 is TGCGCCAGCAGCCAAGAAGTAAACAGGGAACTGGGTGATGGCTACACCTTC.

The gene calls are TRBV20-1 and TRBJ2-3; 16 nucleotides match TRBD2. V shed 5 bases, J shed 6 bases, and the junction held 5 bases outside the gene matches. This CDR3 has 15 amino acids. Looked up from germline, CDR1 is DFQATT and CDR2 is SNEGSKA (reference sequence). The CDR3 protein is CSAGTSGGASDTQYF. In DNA, the CDR3 is TGCAGTGCTGGGACTAGCGGGGGGGCCTCGGATACGCAGTATTTT.

The CDR3 region is CASSRRGDYTF. CDR3 nucleotide sequence: TGTGCCAGCAGCCGCCGGGGGGACTACACCTTC. The chain links TRBV25-1 to TRBJ1-2, with D possibly TRBD1 on 5 matching bases. V was shortened by 6 bases and J by 10 bases, with 12 bases between the two germline ends. The CDR3 has 11 residues. CDR1 is MGHDK, CDR2 SYGVNS, per germline.

This clonotype came up a few times. The chain recombines TRBV4-3 with TRBJ1-6; TRBD1 matches at 7 bases. V was clipped by 2 bases and J by 3 bases; unmatched bases: 1. The CDR3 has 15 residues. CDR1 is LGHNA and CDR2 is YSLEER in the germline V gene. This CDR3 is CASSQQGDYNSPLHF. The CDR3 DNA sequence: TGCGCCAGCAGCCAACAGGGGGACTATAATTCACCCCTCCACTTT.

This clonotype was recorded many times. This chain joins TRBV7-2 and TRBJ1-2, with D uncertain. The CDR3 consists of 13 residues. The germline CDR1 and CDR2 sequences are SGHTA and FQGNSA. Trimming shortened V by 5 bases and J by 8 bases, and 15 bases separated the two germline ends. The CDR3 protein is CASSPASRQGYTF. CDR3 DNA: TGTGCCAGCAGCCCGGCGAGCCGTCAGGGCTACACCTTC.

V usage is TRBV5-1 and J usage is TRBJ1-2; the match to TRBD1 covers 8 bases. This CDR3 is built from 16 residues. Germline V gene lookup returns CDR1 SGHRS and CDR2 YFSETQ. With 0 bases clipped from V and 0 bases from J, the junction kept 4 bases outside the gene matches. The CDR3 DNA sequence: TGCGCCAGCAGCTTGGAGACAGGGGAAGCTAACTATGGCTACACCTTC. It translates to CASSLETGEANYGYTF.

J is TRBJ1-5 and V is TRBV20-1; perhaps TRBD1 as D (6 bases). The CDR3 has 13 residues. CDR1 is DFQATT and CDR2 is SNEGSKA in the germline V gene (reference sequence). The V end was cut by 8 bases, the J end by 0 bases, with 11 bases between. The CDR3 DNA reads as TGCAGTATGCGGACAGATAGCAATCAGCCCCAGCATTTT. As protein: CSMRTDSNQPQHF.

A few counts support this clonotype. The V gene is TRBV12-3 or TRBV12-4, the J gene TRBJ1-6, with 12 nucleotides matching TRBD1. The V gene end was trimmed by 4 bases and the J gene end by 5 bases; junction bases not matched to a gene: 3. The CDR3 runs 16 residues. This CDR3 is CASSSGTGGHNSPLHF. DNA of the CDR3: TGTGCCAGCAGTTCAGGGACAGGGGGCCATAATTCACCCCTCCACTTT.

J is TRBJ2-5 and V is TRBV29-1; the match to TRBD2 covers 8 bases. The germline CDR1 and CDR2 sequences are SQVTM and ANQGSEA. The junction had 6 bases not matched to a gene; V was cut back by 7 bases and J by 2 bases. The CDR3 is 13 amino acids. CDR3 coding DNA: TGCAGCGGCGACGCGGGGGGTCAAGAGACCCAGTACTTC. This codes for CSGDAGGQETQYF.

The chain joins TRBV9 to TRBJ2-7; possible D gene TRBD2, 5 bases. Germline assignment: CDR1 SGDLS and CDR2 YYNGEE. The V end was cut by 4 bases, the J end by 6 bases, with 14 bases between. This CDR3 region has 13 residues. As DNA, the CDR3 is TGTGCCAGCAGCCCTGAGGACTCGGGCGAGCAGTACTTC. Its translation is CASSPEDSGEQYF.

In DNA form, the CDR3 reads TGCAGTGCCCCGGACTACACGATTTACAATGAGCAGTTCTTC. It is translated as CSAPDYTIYNEQFF. J is TRBJ2-1 and V is TRBV20-1, with D maybe TRBD2 (6 bases). Germline CDR1 is DFQATT and CDR2 is SNEGSKA (reference sequence). This CDR3 comprises 14 residues. V was cut by 6 bases and J by 4 bases, with 16 bases left in between.

The genes are TRBV20-1 and TRBJ1-2; TRBD1 is a possible D gene (6 bases). Germline V lookup: CDR1 DFQATT, CDR2 SNEGSKA (reference sequence). Trimming pared 1 base from V and 8 bases from J, leaving 17 bases between. The CDR3 runs 14 residues. CDR3: CSARAQGFPGGYTF. CDR3 nucleotides: TGCAGTGCTAGAGCGCAGGGGTTCCCCGGGGGCTACACCTTC.

This clonotype occurred once. The junction shows a germline mismatch at one end, possibly a read error. The genes are TRBV4-1 and TRBJ2-3; D may be TRBD2 (7 bases). Per germline, CDR1 MGHRA and CDR2 YSYEKL. CDR3 length: 18 amino acids. The CDR3 bases are TGCGCCGGCAGCCAAGGGGGGGGGTTCAGGGCCCCCGCAGATACGCAGTATTTT. Encoded protein: CAGSQGGGFRAPADTQYF.

The chain joins TRBV5-5 to TRBJ2-3; 11 bases line up with TRBD2. V was pared by 2 bases and J by 5 bases, with 4 bases of the junction left unmatched. The length of the CDR3 is 15 residues. From germline, CDR1 is SGHKS and CDR2 YYEKEE (reference sequence). CDR3 residues: CASSFSGGAEDTQYF. CDR3 nucleotide sequence: TGTGCCAGCAGCTTTAGCGGGGGGGCGGAAGATACGCAGTATTTT. Variable domain in full (rest from reference TRBV5-5 and TRBJ2-3): DAGVTQSPTHLIKTRGQQVTLRCSPISGHKSVSWYQQVLGQGPQFIFQYYEKEERGRGNFPDRFSARQFPNYSSELNVNALLLGDSALYLCASSFSGGAEDTQYFGPGTRLTVL.

The chain has TRBV7-2 and TRBJ2-3, with 12 bases identical to TRBD2. V dropped 5 bases and J dropped 8; count of bases not matched to a gene: 5. This CDR3 contains 14 residues. Germline assignment: CDR1 SGHTA and CDR2 FQGNSA. The CDR3 is CASSPPTSGGTQYF. The CDR3 region has the DNA TGTGCCAGCAGCCCCCCGACTAGCGGGGGTACGCAGTATTTT.